Presented here are 6 T cell receptor beta chains from one specimen sequenced in a study of T cell responses to AZD1222 COVID-19 vaccine. Sequenced by immunoSEQ multiplex PCR; TCRdb stores in-frame clones only, minus some. The repertoire holds over 110,000 clones, with roughly 90% as singletons. This specimen was peripheral blood, taken on day 0 of AZD1222 vaccination. The receptors come from an adult in good health.

V gene TRBV7-3 combines with J gene TRBJ2-2, with TRBD2 matching 8 bases. Germline V lookup: CDR1 SGHTA, CDR2 FQGTGA. This CDR3 has 15 amino acids. V was clipped by 5 bases and J by 6 bases; unmatched bases: 8. CDR3 residues: CASSLGTSPAGELFF. The CDR3 coding sequence is TGTGCCAGCAGCCTCGGGACTAGTCCGGCCGGGGAGCTGTTTTTT. Full variable domain (rest looked up from reference TRBV7-3 and TRBJ2-2): GAGVSQTPSNKVTEKGKYVELRCDPISGHTALYWYRQSLGQGPEFLIYFQGTGAADDSGLPNDRFFAVRPEGSVSTLKIQRTERGDSAVYLCASSLGTSPAGELFFGEGSRLTVL.

This clone was observed once. The gene calls are TRBV4-3 and TRBJ2-7, with D perhaps given as TRBD1 or TRBD2 (5 bases each). Between the trimmed V and J ends, which lost 3 bases and 2 bases, there was a span of 8 bases. The CDR3 contains 13 residues. Germline values: CDR1 LGHNA, CDR2 YSLEER. This CDR3 is CASSHGTAYEQYF. The CDR3 DNA follows: TGCGCCAGCAGCCACGGGACGGCCTACGAGCAGTACTTC.

V and J are TRBV11-3 and TRBJ1-1, with D perhaps TRBD1 (5 bases). This CDR3 is 14 amino acids long. Trimming cost V 3 bases and J 1 base, with 9 bases left between them. Germline-derived CDR1 and CDR2 are SGHNT and YENEEA. CDR3 loop: CASSFDSRNTEAFF. Written as DNA, the CDR3 is TGTGCCAGCAGCTTCGACAGCCGGAACACTGAAGCTTTCTTT.

CDR3 nucleotides: TGTGCCAGCAGCTGGGGGCCGGGAAGTTCTGGAAACACCATATATTTT. Translation: CASSWGPGSSGNTIYF. The chain joins TRBV7-2 to TRBJ1-3, with D possibly matching TRBD1 (6 bases). The CDR3 contains 16 residues. Germline lookup yields CDR1 SGHTA and CDR2 FQGNSA. V was clipped by 4 bases and J by 1 base, with 14 bases between them.

V and J are TRBV5-1 and TRBJ1-5; 7 nucleotides align to TRBD1. The CDR3 is 15 residues long. V lost 4 bases and J lost 4; bases outside the gene matches: 8. CDR1 is SGHRS and CDR2 is YFSETQ in the germline V gene. The CDR3 bases are TGCGCCAGCAGCCTCGGGACAGAGCAGAATCAGCCCCAGCATTTT. It specifies CASSLGTEQNQPQHF.

The chain employs TRBV7-8 and TRBJ2-1; 7 bases line up with TRBD2. Germline loops: CDR1 SGHVS, CDR2 FQNEAQ. The CDR3 is made up of 18 amino acids. V lost 0 bases to trimming and J lost 4 bases; unmatched junction nucleotides: 12. The CDR3 sequence is CASSLASVVAGLYNEQFF. The CDR3 nucleotides read TGTGCCAGCAGCTTAGCGTCAGTAGTGGCGGGACTATACAATGAGCAGTTCTTC.